What follows is one T cell receptor beta chain and its context. This clonotype was observed many times. Its antigen is not yet known. Base qualities were left out, and no much larger clone turns up one base away. According to the germline V gene, CDR1 reads SGHTA and CDR2 reads FQGNSA. The junction shows trimming of 3 bases on V and 8 bases on J, and the gene matches do not reach 14 bases of it. Reading from cysteine to phenylalanine, the CDR3 counts 18 amino acids. The kept DNA is CDR3 alone, 54 bases in frame from the first base. This sample was included in a study of T cell repertoires in cytomegalovirus infection (dated by TCRdb to between 2017 and 2020). Regarding the research as a whole: The HLA type of each donor mattered for the analysis, because public TCR beta signatures pointed to carriage of CMV infection along with the matching HLA type. Points the paper makes about the study in general: In both this cohort and an independent cohort of 300 to 450 donors, the cumulative frequency of public TCR beta family members distinguished carriers of CMV infection plus the relevant HLA type. The ex vivo response was dominated by HLA-C-restricted CMV-specific TCR beta clonotypes, and the single most frequent clonotype in two of eight donors was supplied by these HLA-C-restricted clonotypes.

The listed sequencing device is Illumina HiSeq 1500. The public reads were quality trimmed at Q25 with fastp and then assembled into clones with MiXCR by TCRdb, keeping productive beta chains. CDR3 protein duplicates are merged, each entry listing the most common genes and DNA. The sample table contains fewer than 350,000 distinct CDR3 sequences; only one count was recorded for more than 9% of them. Around 4.5% of the sample comes from the top ten. The sequence was obtained from a human donor in good health (CMV status not recorded). Some clones in this sample may be carry-over from other donors' samples. The sequencing sample was made of PBMCs. This receptor chain uses TRBV7-2 and TRBJ2-7; 15 of the junction bases match TRBD2. The CDR3 loop reads CASSFRRTSGRAPPQQYF. The DNA sequence is given as TGTGCCAGCAGCTTCCGTCGGACTAGCGGGAGGGCCCCCCCCCAGCAGTACTTC.